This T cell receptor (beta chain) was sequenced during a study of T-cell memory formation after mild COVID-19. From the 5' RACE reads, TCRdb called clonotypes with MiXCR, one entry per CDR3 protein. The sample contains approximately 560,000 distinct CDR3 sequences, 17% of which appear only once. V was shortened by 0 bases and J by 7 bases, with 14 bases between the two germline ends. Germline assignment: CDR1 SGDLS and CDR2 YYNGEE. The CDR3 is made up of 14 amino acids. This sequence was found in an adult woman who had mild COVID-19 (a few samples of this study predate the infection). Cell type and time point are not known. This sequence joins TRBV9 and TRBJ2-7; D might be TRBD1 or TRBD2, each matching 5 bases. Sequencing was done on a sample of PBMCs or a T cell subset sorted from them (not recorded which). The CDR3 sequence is CASSVGRPQGEQYF. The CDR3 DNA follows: TGTGCCAGCAGCGTAGGGAGGCCTCAGGGAGAGCAGTACTTC.